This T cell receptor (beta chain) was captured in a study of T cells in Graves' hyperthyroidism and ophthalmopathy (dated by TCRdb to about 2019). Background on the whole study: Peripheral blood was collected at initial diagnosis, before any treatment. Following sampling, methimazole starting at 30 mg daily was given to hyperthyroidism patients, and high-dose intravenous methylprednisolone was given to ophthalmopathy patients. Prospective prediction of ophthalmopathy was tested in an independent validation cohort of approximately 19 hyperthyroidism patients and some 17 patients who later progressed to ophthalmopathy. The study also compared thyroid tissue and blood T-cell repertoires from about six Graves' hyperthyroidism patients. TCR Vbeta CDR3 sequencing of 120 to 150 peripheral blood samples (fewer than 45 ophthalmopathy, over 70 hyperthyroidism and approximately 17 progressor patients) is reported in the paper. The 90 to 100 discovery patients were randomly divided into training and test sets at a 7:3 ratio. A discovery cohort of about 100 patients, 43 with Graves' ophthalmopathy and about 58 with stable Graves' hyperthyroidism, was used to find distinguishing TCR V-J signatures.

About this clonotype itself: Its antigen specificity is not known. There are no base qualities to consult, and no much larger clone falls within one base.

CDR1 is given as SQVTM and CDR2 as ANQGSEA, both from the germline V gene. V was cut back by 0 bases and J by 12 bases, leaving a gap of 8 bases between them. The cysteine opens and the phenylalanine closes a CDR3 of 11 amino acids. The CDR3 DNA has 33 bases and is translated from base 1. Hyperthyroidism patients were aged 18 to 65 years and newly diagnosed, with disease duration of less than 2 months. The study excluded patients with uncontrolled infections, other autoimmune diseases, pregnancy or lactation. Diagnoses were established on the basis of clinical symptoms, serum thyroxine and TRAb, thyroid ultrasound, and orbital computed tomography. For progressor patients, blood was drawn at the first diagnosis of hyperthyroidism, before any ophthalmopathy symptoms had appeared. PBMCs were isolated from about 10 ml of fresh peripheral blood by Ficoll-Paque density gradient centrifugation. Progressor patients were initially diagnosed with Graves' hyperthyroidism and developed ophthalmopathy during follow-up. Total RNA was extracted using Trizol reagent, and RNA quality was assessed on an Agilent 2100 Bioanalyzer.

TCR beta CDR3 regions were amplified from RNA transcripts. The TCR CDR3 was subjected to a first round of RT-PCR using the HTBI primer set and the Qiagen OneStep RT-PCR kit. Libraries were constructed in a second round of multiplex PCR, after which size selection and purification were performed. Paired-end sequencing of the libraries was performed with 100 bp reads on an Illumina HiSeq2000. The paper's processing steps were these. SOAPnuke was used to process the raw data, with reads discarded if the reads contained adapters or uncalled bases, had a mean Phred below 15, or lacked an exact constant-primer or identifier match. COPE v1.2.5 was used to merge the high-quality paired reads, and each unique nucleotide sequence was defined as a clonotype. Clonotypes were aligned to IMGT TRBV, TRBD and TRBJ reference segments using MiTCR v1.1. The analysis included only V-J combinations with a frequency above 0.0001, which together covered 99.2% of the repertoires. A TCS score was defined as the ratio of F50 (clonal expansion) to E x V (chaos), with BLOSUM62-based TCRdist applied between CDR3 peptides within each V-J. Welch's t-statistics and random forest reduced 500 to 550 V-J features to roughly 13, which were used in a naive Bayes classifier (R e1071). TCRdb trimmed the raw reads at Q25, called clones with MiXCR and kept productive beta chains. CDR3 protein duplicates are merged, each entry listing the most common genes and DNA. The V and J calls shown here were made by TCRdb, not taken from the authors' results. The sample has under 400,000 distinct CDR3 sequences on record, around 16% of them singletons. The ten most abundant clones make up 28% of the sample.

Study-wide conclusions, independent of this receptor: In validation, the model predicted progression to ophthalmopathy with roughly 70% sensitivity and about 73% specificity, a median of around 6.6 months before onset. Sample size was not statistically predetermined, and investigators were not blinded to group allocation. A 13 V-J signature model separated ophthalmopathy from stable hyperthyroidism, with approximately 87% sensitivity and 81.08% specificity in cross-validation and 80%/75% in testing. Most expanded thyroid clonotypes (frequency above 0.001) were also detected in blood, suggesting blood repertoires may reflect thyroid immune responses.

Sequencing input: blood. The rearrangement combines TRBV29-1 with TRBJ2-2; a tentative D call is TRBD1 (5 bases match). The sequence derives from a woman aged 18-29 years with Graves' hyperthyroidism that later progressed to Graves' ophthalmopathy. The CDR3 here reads CSVEEPGKLFF. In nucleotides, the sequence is TGCAGCGTTGAAGAACCAGGGAAGCTGTTTTTT.